The T cell receptor (beta chain) under discussion was sequenced for a study of OX40 agonist ivuxolimab in advanced cancers. Overall study context: Ivuxolimab is a fully human IgG2 antibody that activates OX40 (CD134). Every patient in dose escalation had hepatocellular carcinoma, melanoma, renal cell or head and neck cancer. General observations from the study: Among T cells, CD8+ cells averaged more expanded clones than CD4+ cells.

Note on this clone: Its target is not known.

The germline V gene encodes CDR1 GTSNPN and CDR2 SVGIG (reference sequence). The CDR3 has 15 residues. Some clones are missing from TCRdb's copy, which holds only in-frame ones; the method was immunoSEQ multiplex PCR. The sample has 52,000 or so clones; 94% are singletons. V and J are TRBV30 and TRBJ2-3, with a possible D match to TRBD1 (6 bases). The specimen was CD4+ or CD8+ T cells sorted from blood, collected in a trial of the OX40 agonist ivuxolimab. The clonotype was recovered from an adult with an advanced solid tumor such as melanoma, head and neck, liver or kidney cancer. The CDR3 coding sequence is TGTGGGACTGGAGTTTGGGACACAGGACAAGATACGCAGTATTTT. It codes for CGTGVWDTGQDTQYF.